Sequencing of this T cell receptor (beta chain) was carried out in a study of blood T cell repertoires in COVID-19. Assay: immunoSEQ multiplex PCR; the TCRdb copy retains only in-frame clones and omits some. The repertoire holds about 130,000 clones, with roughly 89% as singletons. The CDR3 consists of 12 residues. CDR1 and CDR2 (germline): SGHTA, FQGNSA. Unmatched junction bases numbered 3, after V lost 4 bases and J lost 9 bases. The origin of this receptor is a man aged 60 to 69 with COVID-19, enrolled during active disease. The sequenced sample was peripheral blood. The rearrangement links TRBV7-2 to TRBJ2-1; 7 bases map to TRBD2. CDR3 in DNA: TGTGCCAGCAGCTCCTTAGCGGGTGAGCAGTTCTTC. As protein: CASSSLAGEQFF.